Shown below are 17 T cell receptor beta chains from a single sample sequenced in a study of T cells expressing NK-cell markers. TCRdb re-called the 5' RACE reads and gives one entry per CDR3 protein, without DNA. The sample totals 150,000 to 200,000 distinct CDR3 sequences. Sequenced sample: blood T cells: a sorted CD56 or NKG2C T cell subset, CD4+ or CD8+ T cells, or bulk PBMC T cells (not recorded which). These receptors were obtained from a man aged 18 to 69 in good health.

V and J are TRBV27 and TRBJ2-7; TCRdb returns TRBD2, unconfirmable since there is no DNA. The CDR3 totals 16 residues. CDR1 MNHEY and CDR2 SMNVEV come from the germline V gene (reference sequence). The chain's CDR3 is CASAPGLAGGIYEQYF.

The rearrangement joins TRBV29-1 to TRBJ2-3; TCRdb designates TRBD2, a call that cannot be tested without DNA. The CDR3 consists of 11 residues. In germline, CDR1 is SQVTM, CDR2 ANQGSEA. The CDR3 loop is CSAGGLDTQYF.

The chain uses TRBV4-1 and TRBJ2-7; TCRdb outputs TRBD1, but without DNA this stays unchecked. Per the germline V gene, CDR1 is MGHRA and CDR2 is YSYEKL. This CDR3 spans 16 amino acids. The CDR3 sequence: CASSQVGGPNTYEQYF.

The J gene is TRBJ2-1, the V gene TRBV15; TCRdb calls TRBD1, which cannot be checked without DNA. This CDR3 region has 16 residues. The germline V gene has CDR1 LNHNV and CDR2 YYDKDF (reference sequence). CDR3: CATSRETGTGGEEQFF.

This chain connects TRBV10-2 to TRBJ2-1; TCRdb's D gene call, TRBD2, goes unchecked for lack of DNA. The CDR3 loop spans 14 amino acids. Germline CDR1 WSHSY, CDR2 SAAADI. CDR3 sequence: CASRSLAGVNEQFF.

The CDR3 protein is CASSASPGTGEYEQYF. The chain combines TRBV6-1 with TRBJ2-7; no DNA is available, so the TRBD1 call from TCRdb remains unchecked. CDR3 length: 16 amino acids. Germline V gene data show CDR1 as MNHNS and CDR2 as SASEGT.

The chain uses TRBV7-8 and TRBJ1-6; TCRdb indicates TRBD1, and absent DNA this call remains unverified. This CDR3 spans 15 amino acids. Germline values: CDR1 SGHVS, CDR2 FQNEAQ. CDR3 protein: CASSPTGRWDSPLHF.

CDR3: CASSNLGSSNQPQHF. The genes are TRBV12-3 or TRBV12-4 and TRBJ1-5. CDR3 size: 15 residues.

V usage is TRBV30 and J usage is TRBJ2-7; TCRdb names TRBD1, which stays unverified in the absence of DNA. From germline, CDR1 is GTSNPN and CDR2 SVGIG (reference sequence). CDR3 length: 13 residues. This CDR3 reads CAWSQASGGEQYF.

The chain links TRBV7-8 to TRBJ2-7; TCRdb reports TRBD1, a call that lacks DNA to check it against. The CDR3 contains 13 residues. CDR1 is SGHVS and CDR2 is FQNEAQ in the germline V gene. This chain's CDR3 is CASSVRQGWEQYF.

The J gene is TRBJ2-7, the V gene TRBV3-1; TCRdb's assignment of TRBD2 cannot be checked, as there is no DNA. Germline V gives CDR1 LGHDT, CDR2 YNNKEL (reference sequence). The CDR3 is 16 residues long. The chain's CDR3 is CASSPRVAGGEDEQYF.

The chain couples TRBV5-6 to TRBJ2-2; TCRdb calls TRBD1, which cannot be checked without DNA. CDR3 size: 16 residues. Germline CDR1 reads SGHDT; CDR2 reads YYEEEE. This CDR3 reads CASSFSSGGYTGELFF.

This sequence joins TRBV4-1 and TRBJ2-7; the D gene TCRdb calls, TRBD1, cannot be checked with no DNA. Germline CDR1 MGHRA, CDR2 YSYEKL. This CDR3 region has 14 residues. The CDR3 loop reads CASAPGHQAYEQYF.

The genes are TRBV2 and TRBJ2-1; TCRdb selects TRBD2, and the lack of DNA leaves this call unchecked. Germline-derived CDR1 and CDR2 are SNHLY and FYNNEI. The CDR3 is made up of 15 amino acids. CDR3 amino acids: CATPNGHTNGYEQFF.

The V gene is TRBV6-1, the J gene TRBJ2-1; TCRdb selects TRBD1, and the lack of DNA leaves this call unchecked. Looked up from germline, CDR1 is MNHNS and CDR2 is SASEGT. The CDR3 extends over 17 amino acids. Here the CDR3 reads CASSELTAPSSYNEQFF.

The CDR3 sequence: CASSFSARVETGELFF. The rearrangement links TRBV12-3 or TRBV12-4 to TRBJ2-2; TCRdb's D call of TRBD1 is untestable without DNA. This CDR3 has 16 residues.

The gene calls are TRBV5-1 and TRBJ2-7; as DNA is missing, the TRBD2 call by TCRdb cannot be tested. The CDR3 is 18 amino acids. CDR1 SGHRS and CDR2 YFSETQ come from the germline V gene. The CDR3 sequence is CASSLVGTSGGPSYEQYF.